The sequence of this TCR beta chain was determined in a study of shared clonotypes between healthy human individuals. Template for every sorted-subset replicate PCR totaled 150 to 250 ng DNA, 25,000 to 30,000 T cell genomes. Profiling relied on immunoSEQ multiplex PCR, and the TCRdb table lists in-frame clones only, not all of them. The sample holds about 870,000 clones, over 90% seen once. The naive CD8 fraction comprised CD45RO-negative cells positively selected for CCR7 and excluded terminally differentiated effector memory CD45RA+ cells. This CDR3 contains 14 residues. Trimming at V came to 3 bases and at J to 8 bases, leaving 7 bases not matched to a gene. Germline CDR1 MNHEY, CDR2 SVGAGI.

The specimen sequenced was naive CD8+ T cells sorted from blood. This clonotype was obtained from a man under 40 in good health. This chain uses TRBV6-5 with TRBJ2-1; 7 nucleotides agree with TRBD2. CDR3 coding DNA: TGTGCCAGCAGTTATTACCGGGGGAGGGATGAGCAGTTCTTC. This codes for CASSYYRGRDEQFF.